This T cell receptor (beta chain) came from a study of early T cells in non-severe SARS-CoV-2 infection. Individual cDNA molecules received unique molecular identifiers during library preparation. TCRdb reprocessed the 5' RACE reads via MiXCR and lists one record per CDR3 protein. The repertoire has approximately 69,000 distinct CDR3 sequences, around 11% of them found once; the top ten carry 5% to 7.5%. This clonotype was observed many times. The TCR was taken from an adult who was a healthcare worker with PCR-confirmed SARS-CoV-2 infection or an uninfected control (not recorded which). What was sequenced was whole blood.

CDR3 sequence: CSGSVDTQYF. The CDR3 DNA is TGCAGCGGTAGCGTGGATACGCAGTATTTT. The chain links TRBV29-1 to TRBJ2-3; D possibly corresponds to TRBD2 (5 bases). Germline V gene data show CDR1 as SQVTM and CDR2 as ANQGSEA. Trimming took 7 bases from V and 6 from J, leaving 8 bases between them. The CDR3 covers 10 residues.